Listed below are T cell receptor beta chains from one sample, sequenced in a study of OX40 agonist ivuxolimab in advanced cancers. Generated by immunoSEQ multiplex PCR, the TCRdb table keeps only in-frame clones and is missing some. Here the sample spans around 20,000 clones, approximately 80% being singletons. Sample: CD4+ or CD8+ T cells sorted from blood, taken in a trial of the OX40 agonist ivuxolimab. The receptors derive from an adult with an advanced solid tumor such as melanoma, head and neck, liver or kidney cancer. Both conserved end residues are part of each CDR3. D genes are given only for firm matches. Size is stated for part of the rows, as once, few or many counts, or as a class when the clone is expanded.

D gene	clone size	V gene	J gene	CDR3 protein	CDR3 DNA
-	-	TRBV29-1	TRBJ2-1	CSVEPSTGSSYNEQFF	TGCAGCGTTGAACCCTCTACAGGGAGCTCCTACAATGAGCAGTTCTTC
-	-	TRBV27	TRBJ1-2	CASRMLGADSSGDGYTF	TGTGCCAGCAGAATGTTGGGGGCGGACTCCTCAGGCGATGGCTACACCTTC
-	-	TRBV7-6	TRBJ2-1	CASSPRDFDEQFF	TGTGCCAGCAGCCCTAGGGACTTCGATGAGCAGTTCTTC
TRBD2	few	TRBV4-1	TRBJ2-2	CASSPISGRLSF	TGCGCCAGCAGCCCGATTAGCGGGAGGCTCTCTTTT
TRBD2	-	TRBV7-9	TRBJ2-1	CASSLTGLAGVNSNEQFF	TGTGCCAGCAGCTTAACGGGACTAGCGGGAGTTAATTCCAATGAGCAGTTCTTC
-	-	TRBV7-9	TRBJ2-6	CASSLGVSGANVLTF	TGTGCCAGCAGCTTAGGGGTTTCGGGGGCCAACGTCCTGACTTTC
-	-	TRBV29-1	TRBJ2-7	CSGQDSSYEQYF	TGCAGCGGGCAGGACAGCTCCTACGAGCAGTACTTC
-	-	TRBV5-1	TRBJ1-2	CASSLGGSGQTDYGYTF	TGCGCCAGCAGCTTGGGTGGCTCGGGGCAGACAGACTATGGCTACACCTTC
TRBD1	few	TRBV14	TRBJ1-1	CASSLHRGRGDTEAFF	TGTGCCAGCAGCCTCCACAGGGGACGCGGGGACACTGAAGCTTTCTTT
-	-	TRBV29-1	TRBJ1-2	CSVAGGAGGYTF	TGCAGCGTTGCTGGGGGGGCTGGTGGCTACACCTTC
-	-	TRBV5-6	TRBJ1-2	CASSLAQGGGYTF	TGTGCCAGCAGCTTGGCCCAGGGCGGGGGCTACACCTTC